This TCR beta chain was sequenced in a study of monozygotic twins with inflammatory bowel disease. From roughly 3,300 ng of total RNA, each TCR library was prepared. TCRdb re-called the 5' RACE reads and shows each CDR3 protein once, DNA omitted. The specimen's table records more than 300,000 distinct CDR3 sequences. The sample was blood. The receptor comes from a human donor with ulcerative colitis or Crohn's disease, or a healthy co-twin of an affected twin (not recorded which).

The CDR3 sequence is CASSERWTGRSTDTQYF. The chain uses TRBV2 and TRBJ2-3; TCRdb reports TRBD1, a call that lacks DNA to check it against. This CDR3 region has 17 residues. The germline gives CDR1 SNHLY, CDR2 FYNNEI.